This T cell receptor (beta chain) was identified in a study of tumor-infiltrating lymphocytes in primary liver carcinoma. Overall study context: Tumors were staged T1-T3 N0M0 and measured about 4 to 11 cm across. Sample yields of productive TCRbeta reads, ranging from roughly 3.5 to 7.13 million, were similar across tissue types.

From unsorted bulk tissue weighing roughly 19-34 mg, DNA and RNA were co-extracted. This clonotype came up a few times. What it binds is unknown. A read error may be the cause here, since a much bigger clone is one base away. TCR beta cDNA came from roughly 450 ng total RNA, primed with a constant-region primer. Three nested multiplex PCR rounds of slightly modified ARM-PCR generated TCR beta libraries. The first two PCR rounds used TRBV1-TRBV30 forward primers with a C-beta reverse primer, roughly 11 cycles each. One entry per CDR3 protein, called by TCRdb with MiXCR from the multiplex PCR reads. The table has about 130,000 distinct CDR3 sequences, around 64% seen once. Findings and caveats of the study: Paired tumor-adjacent and tumor-blood samples overlapped less than tumor region pairs did.

This CDR3 is 16 amino acids long. The specimen sequenced was liver tumor tissue from sampling region 3. The subset is: tumor region T3, left-lateral pole. V is TRBV12-3 or TRBV12-4 and J is TRBJ2-2; D might be TRBD1 or TRBD2, each matching 5 bases. The receptor was isolated from a woman in her fifties or sixties with primary liver carcinoma and hepatitis B virus infection. The CDR3 here is CVSTKGDGPNTGELFF. In DNA form, the CDR3 reads TGTGTCAGCACCAAAGGGGACGGACCGAACACCGGGGAGCTGTTTTTT.